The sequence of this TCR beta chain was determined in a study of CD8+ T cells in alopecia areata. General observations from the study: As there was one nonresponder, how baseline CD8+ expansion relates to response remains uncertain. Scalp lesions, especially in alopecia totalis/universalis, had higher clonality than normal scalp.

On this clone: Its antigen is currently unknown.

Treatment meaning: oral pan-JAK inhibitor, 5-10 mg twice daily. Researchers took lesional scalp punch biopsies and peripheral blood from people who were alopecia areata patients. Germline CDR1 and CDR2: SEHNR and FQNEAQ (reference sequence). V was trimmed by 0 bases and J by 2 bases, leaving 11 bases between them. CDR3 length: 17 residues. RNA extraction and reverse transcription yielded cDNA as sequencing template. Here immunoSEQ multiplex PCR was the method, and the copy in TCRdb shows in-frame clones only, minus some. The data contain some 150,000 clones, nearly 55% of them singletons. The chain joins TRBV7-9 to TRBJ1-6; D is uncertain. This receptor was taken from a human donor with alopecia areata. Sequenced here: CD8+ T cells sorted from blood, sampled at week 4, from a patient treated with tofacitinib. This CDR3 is CASSLADQVAYNSPLHF. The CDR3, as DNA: TGTGCCAGCAGCTTAGCCGATCAGGTTGCCTATAATTCACCCCTCCACTTT.